This is a list of T cell receptor beta chains from one sample in a study of CD8 T cells in ankylosing spondylitis. Via MiXCR, TCRdb re-called the 5' RACE reads, giving one row per CDR3 protein. The sample carries about 260,000 distinct CDR3 sequences, roughly 20% recorded once. What was sequenced was blood, either unsorted or a sorted T cell fraction (not recorded which). The receptors here all came from a male donor with ankylosing spondylitis or in good health (not recorded which). The CDR3 runs from the conserved cysteine through the conserved F or W. Fields, in order: CDR3 DNA, CDR3 protein, clone size, D gene, CDR3 length, J gene, V gene. A D gene is named only where the DNA matches it firmly. For some rows the clone size is stated as once, few or many, or as a class when expanded; others skip it.

CDR3nt: TGCGCCAGCAGCTTGGGACCTTCAGATACGCAGTATTTT
CDR3aa: CASSLGPSDTQYF
abundance: NA
d_gene: NA
len: 13
j_gene: TRBJ2-3
v_gene: TRBV5-1

CDR3nt: TGTGCCAGCAGAAAACCGGGACACAACACCGGGGAGCTGTTTTTT
CDR3aa: CASRKPGHNTGELFF
abundance: NA
d_gene: NA
len: 15
j_gene: TRBJ2-2
v_gene: TRBV28

CDR3nt: TGTGCCAGCAGTTTACATTCTACAGGGGGTAGCTCACCCCTCCACTTT
CDR3aa: CASSLHSTGGSSPLHF
abundance: many
d_gene: TRBD1
len: 16
j_gene: TRBJ1-6
v_gene: TRBV27

CDR3nt: TGCGCCAGCAGCCCGGTGGGGGGCGGAAACACTGAAGCTTTCTTT
CDR3aa: CASSPVGGGNTEAFF
abundance: NA
d_gene: NA
len: 15
j_gene: TRBJ1-1
v_gene: TRBV5-1

CDR3nt: TGTGCCAGCAGCGGGAGGGCGTGGGGCACAGATACGCAGTATTTT
CDR3aa: CASSGRAWGTDTQYF
abundance: NA
d_gene: TRBD2
len: 15
j_gene: TRBJ2-3
v_gene: TRBV28

CDR3nt: TGTGCCAGCAGCCCCAAGATGTGGGACACTGAAGCTTTCTTT
CDR3aa: CASSPKMWDTEAFF
abundance: many
d_gene: NA
len: 14
j_gene: TRBJ1-1
v_gene: TRBV4-2

CDR3nt: TGCGCCAGCAGCCCCTACAGGGTCACAGATACGCAGTATTTT
CDR3aa: CASSPYRVTDTQYF
abundance: many
d_gene: NA
len: 14
j_gene: TRBJ2-3
v_gene: TRBV5-1

CDR3nt: TGCAGTGCCGGGACACCCAATTCACCCCTCCACTTT
CDR3aa: CSAGTPNSPLHF
abundance: NA
d_gene: NA
len: 12
j_gene: TRBJ1-6
v_gene: TRBV20-1

CDR3nt: TGCGCCAGCAGCTCGACTAGCGGCGAAGAGACCCAGTACTTC
CDR3aa: CASSSTSGEETQYF
abundance: NA
d_gene: TRBD2
len: 14
j_gene: TRBJ2-5
v_gene: TRBV5-1

CDR3nt: TGCGCCAGCAGCTTGTCGACAGGGACCCTGAACACTGAAGCTTTCTTT
CDR3aa: CASSLSTGTLNTEAFF
abundance: NA
d_gene: TRBD1
len: 16
j_gene: TRBJ1-1
v_gene: TRBV5-1

CDR3nt: TGCAGTGCTAGAGATCCAGACTACAATGAGCAGTTCTTC
CDR3aa: CSARDPDYNEQFF
abundance: NA
d_gene: NA
len: 13
j_gene: TRBJ2-1
v_gene: TRBV20-1

CDR3nt: TGTGCCAGCAGTGAAGGAGCGGGGGGGCCCGGGGAGCTGTTTTTT
CDR3aa: CASSEGAGGPGELFF
abundance: once
d_gene: TRBD2
len: 15
j_gene: TRBJ2-2
v_gene: TRBV6-1

CDR3nt: TGTGCCAGCACCGGGGCCGGGACAGAAAACATTCAGTACTTC
CDR3aa: CASTGAGTENIQYF
abundance: few
d_gene: TRBD1
len: 14
j_gene: TRBJ2-4
v_gene: TRBV9

CDR3nt: TGCGCCAGCAGTGACCCGCGACTAGGCATCCCAGATACGCAGTATTTT
CDR3aa: CASSDPRLGIPDTQYF
abundance: NA
d_gene: NA
len: 16
j_gene: TRBJ2-3
v_gene: TRBV10-1

CDR3nt: TGCGCCAGCAGCTTGTCATCAGGGCTGGCTGGGGAGCTGTTTTTT
CDR3aa: CASSLSSGLAGELFF
abundance: few
d_gene: NA
len: 15
j_gene: TRBJ2-2
v_gene: TRBV5-1

CDR3nt: TGTGCCACCAGTGACAACAGAGTAGGCACCGGGGAGCTGTTTTTT
CDR3aa: CATSDNRVGTGELFF
abundance: NA
d_gene: NA
len: 15
j_gene: TRBJ2-2
v_gene: TRBV24-1

CDR3nt: TGCGCCAGCAGCTCACTAGCGGGAGGGCCGGATACGCAGTATTTT
CDR3aa: CASSSLAGGPDTQYF
abundance: NA
d_gene: TRBD2
len: 15
j_gene: TRBJ2-3
v_gene: TRBV5-1

CDR3nt: TGCGCCAGCAGCTTACGACTAGCGGGTTCCTACAATGAGCAGTTCTTC
CDR3aa: CASSLRLAGSYNEQFF
abundance: many
d_gene: TRBD2
len: 16
j_gene: TRBJ2-1
v_gene: TRBV5-1

CDR3nt: TGCGCCAGCAGCCCCGAGGCTACAGTGGATGAAAAACTGTTTTTT
CDR3aa: CASSPEATVDEKLFF
abundance: few
d_gene: NA
len: 15
j_gene: TRBJ1-4
v_gene: TRBV5-1

CDR3nt: TGTGCCACCAGTGATCTAGTAAAAGAGACCCAGTACTTC
CDR3aa: CATSDLVKETQYF
abundance: many
d_gene: NA
len: 13
j_gene: TRBJ2-5
v_gene: TRBV24-1

CDR3nt: TGTGCCAGCAGCGTGTCTCTTGATCAGCCCCAGCATTTT
CDR3aa: CASSVSLDQPQHF
abundance: few
d_gene: NA
len: 13
j_gene: TRBJ1-5
v_gene: TRBV9

CDR3nt: TGTGCCAGCAGCTTGGCAGCAGCTGGTACGCAGTATTTT
CDR3aa: CASSLAAAGTQYF
abundance: many
d_gene: NA
len: 13
j_gene: TRBJ2-3
v_gene: TRBV5-8

CDR3nt: TGCAGTGCTAGAGATCGGGCAGTCCCCACAGATACGCAGTATTTT
CDR3aa: CSARDRAVPTDTQYF
abundance: NA
d_gene: NA
len: 15
j_gene: TRBJ2-3
v_gene: TRBV20-1

CDR3nt: TGTGCCAGCAGCCCTCGTGTAGCGGGAAATACCCAGTACTTC
CDR3aa: CASSPRVAGNTQYF
abundance: few
d_gene: TRBD2
len: 14
j_gene: TRBJ2-5
v_gene: TRBV3-1

CDR3nt: TGTGCCAGCAGCCAGGTTACGGGACTAGCGGGAGGTCCCTACAATGAGCAGTTCTTC
CDR3aa: CASSQVTGLAGGPYNEQFF
abundance: few
d_gene: TRBD2
len: 19
j_gene: TRBJ2-1
v_gene: TRBV14

CDR3nt: TGTGCCAGCAGCTTATCTGTCCGCACAGATACGCAGTATTTT
CDR3aa: CASSLSVRTDTQYF
abundance: few
d_gene: NA
len: 14
j_gene: TRBJ2-3
v_gene: TRBV5-6

CDR3nt: TGTGCCAGCAGCCTCCAGTTGACCGAGCAGTATTTT
CDR3aa: CASSLQLTEQYF
abundance: few
d_gene: NA
len: 12
j_gene: TRBJ2-3
v_gene: TRBV28

CDR3nt: TGTGCCAGCAGCCCCGGGACTAGCGGGGGCGGTGAGCAGTTCTTC
CDR3aa: CASSPGTSGGGEQFF
abundance: NA
d_gene: TRBD2
len: 15
j_gene: TRBJ2-1
v_gene: TRBV27

CDR3nt: TGTGCCAGCGGCCCCACGGGACAGAATGAAAAACTGTTTTTT
CDR3aa: CASGPTGQNEKLFF
abundance: few
d_gene: TRBD1
len: 14
j_gene: TRBJ1-4
v_gene: TRBV7-9

CDR3nt: TGTGCCAGCAGTCAAGACAGGGGGCGGACCGGGGAGCTGTTTTTT
CDR3aa: CASSQDRGRTGELFF
abundance: NA
d_gene: TRBD1
len: 15
j_gene: TRBJ2-2
v_gene: TRBV2

CDR3nt: TGCGCCAGCAGCGCTGACAGGACGAACACCGGGGAGCTGTTTTTT
CDR3aa: CASSADRTNTGELFF
abundance: NA
d_gene: NA
len: 15
j_gene: TRBJ2-2
v_gene: TRBV5-1

CDR3nt: TGCAGTGCCAGCAGCGGGTCAGGCACAGATACGCAGTATTTT
CDR3aa: CSASSGSGTDTQYF
abundance: NA
d_gene: NA
len: 14
j_gene: TRBJ2-3
v_gene: TRBV20-1

CDR3nt: TGTGCCAGCAGTTCGAGCGGGGAGCAAGAGACCCAGTACTTC
CDR3aa: CASSSSGEQETQYF
abundance: few
d_gene: TRBD2
len: 14
j_gene: TRBJ2-5
v_gene: TRBV6-5

CDR3nt: TGTGCCAGCAGCCCCTCGGAGGGTTCACCCCTCCACTTT
CDR3aa: CASSPSEGSPLHF
abundance: NA
d_gene: NA
len: 13
j_gene: TRBJ1-6
v_gene: TRBV3-1

CDR3nt: TGTGCCACCAGCAGATTCAGAACCGGGGCCCTAGGATCGGGTGACACTGAAGCTTTCTTT
CDR3aa: CATSRFRTGALGSGDTEAFF
abundance: few
d_gene: NA
len: 20
j_gene: TRBJ1-1
v_gene: TRBV15

CDR3nt: TGCGCCAGCAGCTTGGTAAGGCAGGGCATGGCCCATGAGCAGTTCTTC
CDR3aa: CASSLVRQGMAHEQFF
abundance: NA
d_gene: NA
len: 16
j_gene: TRBJ2-1
v_gene: TRBV5-1